The 26 T cell receptor beta chains in this list originate from one sample, sequenced in a study of human T cells and chemical hapten exposure. The sample's time point: patch test 1, 2 weeks after DPC sensitization. Treatment reported: therapeutic diphenylcyclopropenone sensitization with weekly scalp DPC. TCRdb fed the RACE reads into MiXCR, producing one record per CDR3 protein. The data contain 75,000 to 100,000 distinct CDR3 sequences, around 11% of them singletons. The material was whole blood, obtained in connection with sensitization to the hapten diphenylcyclopropenone (DPC). All receptors derive from a woman in her 40s with alopecia areata. Some clones in this sample may be carry-over from other donors' samples.

J is TRBJ2-7 and V is TRBV20-1; 7 nucleotides agree with TRBD2. CDR3 size: 15 residues. V was clipped by 0 bases and J by 7 bases; unmatched bases: 12. Germline assignment: CDR1 DFQATT and CDR2 SNEGSKA (reference sequence). The CDR3 reads CSARDYRRSGEEQYF. The CDR3 DNA follows: TGCAGTGCTAGAGATTACCGAAGAAGCGGGGAGGAGCAGTACTTC.

This clonotype was seen repeatedly, ten times or more. The rearrangement uses TRBV20-1 and TRBJ1-1, with D perhaps TRBD1 (5 bases). Germline-derived CDR1 and CDR2 are DFQATT and SNEGSKA (reference sequence). This CDR3 has 13 amino acids. V lost 6 bases and J lost 1, with 12 bases in between. The CDR3 reads CSARLGGNTEAFF. For the CDR3, the DNA is TGCAGTGCCAGGCTGGGGGGGAACACTGAAGCTTTCTTT.

The rearrangement uses TRBV5-6 and TRBJ1-2; D is undetermined. CDR1 is SGHDT and CDR2 is YYEEEE in the germline V gene. The V and J ends lost 4 bases and 6 bases respectively, with 16 bases between them. The CDR3 loop spans 14 amino acids. CDR3 nucleotide sequence: TGTGCCAGCAGCCCTCGGCGGGTGTACGATGGCTACACCTTC. It translates to CASSPRRVYDGYTF.

The count of this clonotype is one. Here the CDR3 reads CASSFRPGGEQYF. The CDR3 DNA is TGTGCCAGCAGTTTTAGGCCAGGAGGTGAGCAGTACTTC. The V and J genes are TRBV28 and TRBJ2-7; maybe TRBD2 (5 bases). Germline V CDR1 and CDR2: MDHEN, SYDVKM. V was clipped by 3 bases and J by 7 bases, with 13 bases between them. The CDR3 sequence is 13 residues long.

This clonotype was counted only a few times. For the CDR3, the DNA is TGTGCCAGCAGCTTAACGGGCGATACGCAGTATTTT. It specifies CASSLTGDTQYF. The chain has TRBV7-3 and TRBJ2-3; D remains ambiguous. The CDR3 has 12 residues. V lost 0 bases and J lost 6, with 4 bases in between. Germline V gene data show CDR1 as SGHTA and CDR2 as FQGTGA.

This clonotype showed up just a few times. An end of the junction does not agree with germline; a read error may underlie this. V is TRBV7-7 and J is TRBJ2-5; 7 bases are a match to TRBD2. Germline V gives CDR1 SSHAT, CDR2 FNYEAQ (reference sequence). CDR3 length: 15 amino acids. Written as DNA, the CDR3 is TGTGCTAGCAGCCCCGATGGACTAGGGGTGGAGACCCAGTACTTC. Translation gives CASSPDGLGVETQYF.

The chain uses TRBV10-3 and TRBJ2-3; TRBD1 might be the D (5 bases). Germline lookup yields CDR1 ENHRY and CDR2 SYGVKD. The CDR3 is 14 residues long. V was pared by 0 bases and J by 4 bases, with 8 bases between. CDR3 sequence reads: CAISESSRADTQYF. CDR3 DNA sequence: TGTGCCATCAGTGAGTCCAGCAGGGCAGATACGCAGTATTTT.

At least ten counts were recorded for this clonotype. V usage is TRBV7-3 and J usage is TRBJ1-1; the match to TRBD1 covers 10 bases. The germline CDR1 and CDR2 sequences are SGHTA and FQGTGA. V was clipped by 4 bases and J by 5 bases; unmatched bases: 4. The CDR3 runs 14 residues. CDR3 sequence (DNA): TGTGCCAGCAGCTCGGGACAGGGGCGGACTGAAGCTTTCTTT. Protein product: CASSSGQGRTEAFF.

This clonotype was counted a few times. The chain is built from TRBV5-1 and TRBJ2-1; possible D gene TRBD1, 6 bases. CDR1 is SGHRS, CDR2 YFSETQ, per germline. Deletions cut 2 bases from V and 0 bases from J, with 9 bases between. The CDR3 is made up of 15 amino acids. CDR3 in amino acids: CASSLGQSSYNEQFF. DNA for the CDR3: TGCGCCAGCAGCTTAGGACAGAGCTCCTACAATGAGCAGTTCTTC.

The V call is TRBV20-1, the J call TRBJ2-2; D assignment may be TRBD1 or TRBD2 (5 bases each). Trimming pared 0 bases from V and 3 bases from J, leaving 11 bases between. This CDR3 comprises 15 residues. Germline lookup yields CDR1 DFQATT and CDR2 SNEGSKA (reference sequence). The CDR3 DNA follows: TGCAGTGCTAGAGATGACGGGGCTTACACCGGGGAGCTGTTTTTT. This gives the protein CSARDDGAYTGELFF.

This clonotype was detected many times. CDR3 protein: CASSPLSNTDTQYF. The CDR3 coding sequence is TGTGCCAGCAGCCCTCTCAGTAACACAGATACGCAGTATTTT. V usage is TRBV4-2 and J usage is TRBJ2-3; D remains ambiguous. Germline-derived CDR1 and CDR2 are LGHNA and YNFKEQ. The CDR3 is 14 amino acids. The V end lost 4 bases, the J end lost 2 bases, and 10 bases lay between the germline ends.

This clonotype was seen many times. CDR3 sequence: CASSSPDRGNRGYTF. In DNA form, the CDR3 reads TGTGCCAGCAGTTCGCCCGACAGGGGTAATCGAGGCTACACCTTC. V and J are TRBV27 and TRBJ1-2; 8 nucleotides line up with TRBD1. V shed 4 bases, J shed 8 bases, and the junction held 12 bases outside the gene matches. The CDR3 extends over 15 amino acids. Germline V gives CDR1 MNHEY, CDR2 SMNVEV (reference sequence).

This clonotype came up a few times. J is TRBJ2-3 and V is TRBV9; maybe TRBD1 (5 bases). V gave up 1 base and J gave up 3 bases, with 12 bases separating them. Germline V gives CDR1 SGDLS, CDR2 YYNGEE. This CDR3 has 15 residues. CDR3 bases: TGTGCCAGCAGCGTATCGACAGCTCTAACAGATACGCAGTATTTT. Translation: CASSVSTALTDTQYF.

There are many counts of this clonotype. This chain connects TRBV19 to TRBJ2-1, with a weak D call TRBD2 (6 bases). V was trimmed by 9 bases and J by 9 bases, leaving 18 bases between them. Germline V gene sequence: CDR1 LNHDA, CDR2 SQIVND (reference sequence). The length of the CDR3 is 13 residues. The CDR3 is CASEGLLDREQFF. The CDR3 DNA follows: TGTGCCAGCGAGGGACTCTTGGATCGTGAGCAGTTCTTC.

The table lists this clonotype with a few counts. J is TRBJ2-3 and V is TRBV12-3 or TRBV12-4, with 9 positions matching TRBD1. The CDR3 runs 15 residues. With 4 bases clipped from V and 6 bases from J, the junction kept 8 bases outside the gene matches. The DNA of the CDR3 is TGTGCCAGCAGTTACGGACAGGGGCGGTCGGATACGCAGTATTTT. Residues: CASSYGQGRSDTQYF.

DNA for the CDR3: TGTGCCAGCAGCAAAGGGGGTGACTACGAGCAGTACTTC. This encodes CASSKGGDYEQYF. V usage is TRBV21-1 and J usage is TRBJ2-7. TRBV21-1 corresponds to a pseudogene. This CDR3 comprises 13 residues.

This clonotype showed up just a few times. V usage is TRBV6-5 and J usage is TRBJ1-2; a possible D gene is TRBD1 (5 bases). V dropped 2 bases and J dropped 8 bases, with 9 bases sitting between them. Germline V gene sequence: CDR1 MNHEY, CDR2 SVGAGI. The CDR3 is 12 amino acids. The CDR3 nucleotides read TGTGCCAGCAGTTACGAAGGGGCCGGCTACACCTTC. This sequence encodes CASSYEGAGYTF.

V and J are TRBV11-2 and TRBJ1-6, with D unresolved. This CDR3 is 16 amino acids long. CDR1 is SGHAT, CDR2 FQNNGV, per germline. V was pared by 0 bases and J by 6 bases, with 12 bases between. In DNA form, the CDR3 reads TGTGCCAGCAGCTTAGATGAGACGGCGTCTAATTCACCCCTCCACTTT. Translated: CASSLDETASNSPLHF.

V is TRBV28 and J is TRBJ2-7; D gene unclear. Germline CDR1 MDHEN, CDR2 SYDVKM. The V end was cut by 2 bases, the J end by 2 bases, with 7 bases between. The CDR3 is 13 amino acids. The CDR3 DNA reads as TGTGCCAGCAGTTTAACTGGGACCTACGAGCAGTACTTC. Translating it yields CASSLTGTYEQYF.

This clonotype was counted between two and nine times. This chain connects TRBV28 to TRBJ2-7; 11 positions agree with TRBD2. Germline CDR1 and CDR2: MDHEN and SYDVKM. V dropped 7 bases and J dropped 1; count of bases not matched to a gene: 9. CDR3 length: 16 residues. The CDR3, as DNA: TGTGCCAGCAAGAACGACGGGACTAGCGGATCCTACGAGCAGTACTTC. It yields the protein CASKNDGTSGSYEQYF.

This chain links TRBV4-2 with TRBJ1-4, with D tentatively TRBD1 (5 bases). The V end was cut by 0 bases, the J end by 8 bases, with 7 bases between. The length of the CDR3 is 13 residues. Germline values: CDR1 LGHNA, CDR2 YNFKEQ. CDR3 coding DNA: TGTGCCAGCAGCCAAGATTGGGGCGAAAAACTGTTTTTT. Translation: CASSQDWGEKLFF.

This clonotype showed up just a few times. The chain carries TRBV7-8 and TRBJ2-5; 10 nucleotides match TRBD1. Germline CDR1 is SGHVS and CDR2 is FQNEAQ. CDR3 size: 16 residues. The trim removed 5 bases at V and 5 bases at J, leaving 11 bases unmatched. CDR3 residues: CASSGTGVKPGETQYF. CDR3 DNA sequence: TGTGCCAGCAGCGGGACAGGGGTGAAGCCGGGGGAGACCCAGTACTTC. Together with reference TRBV7-8 and TRBJ2-5, the CDR3 gives the full variable domain: GAGVSQSPRYKVAKRGQDVALRCDPISGHVSLFWYQQALGQGPEFLTYFQNEAQLDKSGLPSDRFFAERPEGSVSTLKIQRTQQEDSAVYLCASSGTGVKPGETQYFGPGTRLLVL.

The chain joins TRBV12-3 or TRBV12-4 to TRBJ2-1, with TRBD1 identical over 10 bases. This CDR3 spans 17 amino acids. Losses at the gene ends were 5 bases for V and 4 bases for J; bases not matched to a gene: 11. The CDR3 bases are TGTGCCAGCAGTACTGGACAGGGGGACCTAAGATACAATGAGCAGTTCTTC. Translation gives CASSTGQGDLRYNEQFF.

In its sample, this clonotype was seen a few times. This chain uses TRBV20-1 with TRBJ2-7; no reliable D call. CDR1 DFQATT and CDR2 SNEGSKA come from the germline V gene (reference sequence). This CDR3 is built from 18 residues. V lost 0 bases to trimming and J lost 0 bases, with 21 bases between them. CDR3 sequence (DNA): TGCAGTGCTAGAGACCCGGGTAAGAACGGCCCCAACTCCTACGAGCAGTACTTC. This translates into CSARDPGKNGPNSYEQYF.

The chain recombines TRBV6-1 with TRBJ2-7; 7 nucleotides align to TRBD1. The junction had 10 bases not matched to a gene; V was cut back by 7 bases and J by 1 base. This CDR3 contains 15 residues. Germline V lookup: CDR1 MNHNS, CDR2 SASEGT. The CDR3 protein is CASTEEGTESYEQYF. As DNA, the CDR3 is TGTGCCAGCACCGAAGAAGGGACAGAGTCCTACGAGCAGTACTTC.

This sequence joins TRBV7-9 and TRBJ2-5; no reliable D call. From germline, CDR1 is SEHNR and CDR2 FQNEAQ (reference sequence). V was trimmed by 1 base and J by 5 bases, leaving 8 bases between them. This CDR3 is 13 amino acids long. The CDR3 spells CASSLGNDETQYF. In nucleotides, the CDR3 is TGTGCCAGCAGCTTAGGGAACGACGAGACCCAGTACTTC.